The source of this TCR beta chain is a study of siplizumab effects on memory and regulatory T cells. Sequencing was performed with immunoSEQ multiplex PCR; in TCRdb, only in-frame clones are kept and a portion is missing. The data hold tens of thousands of clones, with under 95% observed a single time. The sample taken for sequencing was CD8+ T cells sorted from blood. The clonotype comes from a human donor in good health.

This CDR3 reads CASSQFSAGGTGELFF. CDR3 bases: TGCGCCAGCAGCCAATTTTCGGCGGGCGGAACCGGGGAGCTGTTTTTT. The chain employs TRBV4-1 and TRBJ2-2; D perhaps matches TRBD2 (5 bases). The V gene's germline CDR1 is MGHRA and CDR2 YSYEKL. Trimming left V 2 bases short and J 5 bases short, with 15 bases between. This CDR3 contains 16 residues.